This note documents a single T cell receptor (beta chain) sequence. Its antigen is unidentified. The CDR3 has 14 amino acids. Trimming stripped 3 bases from V and 6 bases from J, with 14 bases between. Germline values: CDR1 SGHTA, CDR2 FQGNSA. This specimen belongs to a study of cytomegalovirus exposure and HLA in healthy donors. Study-level results: Previous analysis showed most TCR beta V segments were productive about 87% or about 30% of the time. Accurate predictions that matched the HLA-A and HLA-B alleles of most subjects were reportedly made from TCR beta sequences.

Amplification used 60 Vbeta primers and 13 Jbeta primers. The table came from immunoSEQ multiplex PCR; TCRdb's copy has only in-frame clones and leaves some out. This sample has approximately 67,000 clones; about 65% occur once, and the top ten carry just over 2%. The chain carries TRBV7-2 and TRBJ1-2, with D possibly matching TRBD1 (5 bases). The TCR was taken from a woman aged 25 to 39 in good health and CMV-seronegative. Sample: PBMCs. The CDR3 nucleotides read TGTGCCAGCAGCTTGGGGGGAGGCTACGATGGCTACACCTTC. This gives the protein CASSLGGGYDGYTF. The full variable domain, its missing parts supplied by reference TRBV7-2 and TRBJ1-2, is GAGVSQSPSNKVTEKGKDVELRCDPISGHTALYWYRQSLGQGLEFLIYFQGNSAPDKSGLPSDRFSAERTGGSVSTLTIQRTQQEDSAVYLCASSLGGGYDGYTFGSGTRLTVV.